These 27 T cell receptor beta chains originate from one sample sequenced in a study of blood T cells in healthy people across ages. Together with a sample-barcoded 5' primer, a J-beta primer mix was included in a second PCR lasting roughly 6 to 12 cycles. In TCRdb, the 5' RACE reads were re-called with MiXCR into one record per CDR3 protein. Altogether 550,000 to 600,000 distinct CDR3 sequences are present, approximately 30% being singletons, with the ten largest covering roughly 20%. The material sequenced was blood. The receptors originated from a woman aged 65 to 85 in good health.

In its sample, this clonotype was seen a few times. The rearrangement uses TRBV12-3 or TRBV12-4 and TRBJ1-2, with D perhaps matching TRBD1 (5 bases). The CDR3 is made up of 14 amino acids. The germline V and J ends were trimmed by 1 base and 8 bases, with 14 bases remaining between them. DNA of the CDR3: TGTGCCAGCAGTTTAGATGCAGGGATCGGGGGCTACACCTTC. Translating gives CASSLDAGIGGYTF.

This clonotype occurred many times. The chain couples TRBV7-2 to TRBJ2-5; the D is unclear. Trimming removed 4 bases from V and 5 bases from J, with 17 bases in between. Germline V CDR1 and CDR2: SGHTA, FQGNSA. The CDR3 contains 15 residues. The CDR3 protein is CASSSMGVIAETQYF. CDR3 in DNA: TGTGCCAGCAGCTCTATGGGTGTTATTGCGGAGACCCAGTACTTC.

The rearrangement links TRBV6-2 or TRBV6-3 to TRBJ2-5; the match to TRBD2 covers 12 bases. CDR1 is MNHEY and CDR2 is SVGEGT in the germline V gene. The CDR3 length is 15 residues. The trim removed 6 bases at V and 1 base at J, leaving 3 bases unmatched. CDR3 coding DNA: TGTGCCAGCAGCGGACTAGCGGGGTCCCAAGAGACCCAGTACTTC. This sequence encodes CASSGLAGSQETQYF.

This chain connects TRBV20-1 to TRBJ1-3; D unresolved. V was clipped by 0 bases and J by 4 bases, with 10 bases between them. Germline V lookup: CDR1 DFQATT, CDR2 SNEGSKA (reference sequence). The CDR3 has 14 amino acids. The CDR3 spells CSARDPGMGNTIYF. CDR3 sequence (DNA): TGCAGTGCTAGAGATCCGGGGATGGGAAACACCATATATTTT.

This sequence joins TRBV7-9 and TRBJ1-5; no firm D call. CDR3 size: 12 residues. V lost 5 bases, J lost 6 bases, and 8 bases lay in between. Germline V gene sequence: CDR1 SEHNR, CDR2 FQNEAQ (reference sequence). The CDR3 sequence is CASSPGSQPQHF. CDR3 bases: TGTGCCAGCAGCCCCGGGAGTCAGCCCCAGCATTTT.

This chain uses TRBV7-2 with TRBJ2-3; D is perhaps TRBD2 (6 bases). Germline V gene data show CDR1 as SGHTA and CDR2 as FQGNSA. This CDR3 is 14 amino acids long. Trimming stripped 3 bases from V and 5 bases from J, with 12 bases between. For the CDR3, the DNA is TGTGCCAGCAGCTTGCGGGGTGTTAAAGATACGCAGTATTTT. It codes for CASSLRGVKDTQYF.

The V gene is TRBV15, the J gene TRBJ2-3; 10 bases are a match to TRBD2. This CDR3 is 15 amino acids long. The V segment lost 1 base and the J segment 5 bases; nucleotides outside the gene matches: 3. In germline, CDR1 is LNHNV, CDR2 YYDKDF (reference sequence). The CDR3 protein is CATSRVASGRDTQYF. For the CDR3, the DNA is TGTGCCACCAGCAGAGTCGCTAGCGGGAGAGATACGCAGTATTTT.

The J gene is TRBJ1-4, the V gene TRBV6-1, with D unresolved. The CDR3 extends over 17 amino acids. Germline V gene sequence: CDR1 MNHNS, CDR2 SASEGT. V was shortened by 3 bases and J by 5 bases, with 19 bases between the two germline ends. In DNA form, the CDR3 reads TGTGCCAGCAGTGACTACAGAATGGCAGGCGGAAATGAAAAACTGTTTTTT. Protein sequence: CASSDYRMAGGNEKLFF.

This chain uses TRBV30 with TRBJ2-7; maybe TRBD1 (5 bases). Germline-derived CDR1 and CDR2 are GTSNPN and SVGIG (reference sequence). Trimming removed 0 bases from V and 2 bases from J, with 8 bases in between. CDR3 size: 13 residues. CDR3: CAWSVDRAYEQYF. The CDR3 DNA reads TGTGCCTGGAGTGTAGACAGAGCCTACGAGCAGTACTTC.

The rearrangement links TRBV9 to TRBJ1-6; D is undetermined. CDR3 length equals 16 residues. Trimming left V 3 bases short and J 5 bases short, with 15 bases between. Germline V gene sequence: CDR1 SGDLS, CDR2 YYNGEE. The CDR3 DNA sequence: TGTGCCAGCAGCGCTCAGGTTCGATCGCATAATTCACCCCTCCACTTT. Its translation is CASSAQVRSHNSPLHF.

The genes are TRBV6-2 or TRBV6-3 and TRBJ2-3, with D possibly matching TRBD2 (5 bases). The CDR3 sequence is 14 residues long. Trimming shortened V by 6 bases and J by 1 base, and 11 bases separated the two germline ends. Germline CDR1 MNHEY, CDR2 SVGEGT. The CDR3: CASSRSSGTDTQYF. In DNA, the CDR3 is TGTGCCAGCAGCCGAAGTAGCGGCACAGATACGCAGTATTTT.

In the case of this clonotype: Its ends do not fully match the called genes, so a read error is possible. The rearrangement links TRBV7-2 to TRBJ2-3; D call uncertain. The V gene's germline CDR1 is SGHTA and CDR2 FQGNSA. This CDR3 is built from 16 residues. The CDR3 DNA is TGTGCCGGCAGCTTAGATCGGACGGGCGGCACAGATACGCAGTATTTT. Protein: CAGSLDRTGGTDTQYF.

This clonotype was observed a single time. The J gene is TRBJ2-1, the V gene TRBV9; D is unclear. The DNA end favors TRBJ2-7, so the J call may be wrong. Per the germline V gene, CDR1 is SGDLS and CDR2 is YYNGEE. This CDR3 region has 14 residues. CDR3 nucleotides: TGTGCCAGCAGCGTAAGGACCGAATCCTACGAGCAGTACTTC. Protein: CASSVRTESYEQYF.

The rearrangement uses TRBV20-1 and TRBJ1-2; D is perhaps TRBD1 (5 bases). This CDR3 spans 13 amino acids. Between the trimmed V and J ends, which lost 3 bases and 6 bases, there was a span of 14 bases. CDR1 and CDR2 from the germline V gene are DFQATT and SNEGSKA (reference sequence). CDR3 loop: CSARIPWDDGYTF. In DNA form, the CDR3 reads TGCAGTGCTAGGATACCTTGGGACGATGGCTACACCTTC.

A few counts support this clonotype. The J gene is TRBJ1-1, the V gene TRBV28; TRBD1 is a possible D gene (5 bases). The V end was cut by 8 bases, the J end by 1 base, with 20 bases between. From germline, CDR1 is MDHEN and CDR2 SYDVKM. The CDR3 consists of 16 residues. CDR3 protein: CASSPRGTLSNTEAFF. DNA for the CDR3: TGTGCCAGCTCCCCCCGGGGGACCCTTTCGAACACTGAAGCTTTCTTT.

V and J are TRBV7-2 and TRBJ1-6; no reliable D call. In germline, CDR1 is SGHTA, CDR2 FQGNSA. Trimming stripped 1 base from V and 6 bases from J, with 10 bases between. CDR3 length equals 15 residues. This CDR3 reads CASSLVSGLNSPLHF. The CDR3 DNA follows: TGTGCCAGCAGCTTAGTATCAGGTCTTAATTCACCCCTCCACTTT. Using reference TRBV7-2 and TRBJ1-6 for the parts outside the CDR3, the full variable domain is GAGVSQSPSNKVTEKGKDVELRCDPISGHTALYWYRQSLGQGLEFLIYFQGNSAPDKSGLPSDRFSAERTGGSVSTLTIQRTQQEDSAVYLCASSLVSGLNSPLHFGNGTRLTVT.

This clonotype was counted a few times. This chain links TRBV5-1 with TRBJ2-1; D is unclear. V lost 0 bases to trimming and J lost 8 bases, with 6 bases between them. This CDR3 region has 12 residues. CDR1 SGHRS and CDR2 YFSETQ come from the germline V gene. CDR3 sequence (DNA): TGCGCCAGCAGCTTGGGGGCCTATGAGCAGTTCTTC. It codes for CASSLGAYEQFF.

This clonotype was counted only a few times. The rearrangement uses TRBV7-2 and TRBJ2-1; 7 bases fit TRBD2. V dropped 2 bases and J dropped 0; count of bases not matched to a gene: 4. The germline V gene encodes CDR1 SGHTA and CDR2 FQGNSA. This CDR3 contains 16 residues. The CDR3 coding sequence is TGTGCCAGCAGCTTAAGCGGGACTGACTCCTACAATGAGCAGTTCTTC. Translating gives CASSLSGTDSYNEQFF.

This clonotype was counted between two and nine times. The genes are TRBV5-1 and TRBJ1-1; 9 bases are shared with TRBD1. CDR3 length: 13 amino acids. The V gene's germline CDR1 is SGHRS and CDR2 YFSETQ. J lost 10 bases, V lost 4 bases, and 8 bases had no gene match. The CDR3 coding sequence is TGCGCCAGCAGCCTAGGACAGGGGTTATTAGCTTTCTTT. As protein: CASSLGQGLLAFF. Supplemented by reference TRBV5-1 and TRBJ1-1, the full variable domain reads KAGVTQTPRYLIKTRGQQVTLSCSPISGHRSVSWYQQTPGQGLQFLFEYFSETQRNKGNFPGRFSGRQFSNSRSEMNVSTLELGDSALYLCASSLGQGLLAFFGQGTRLTVV.

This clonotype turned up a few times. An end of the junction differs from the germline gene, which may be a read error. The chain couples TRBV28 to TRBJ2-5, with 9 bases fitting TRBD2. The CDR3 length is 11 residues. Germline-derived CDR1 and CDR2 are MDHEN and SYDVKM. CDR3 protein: CASSSGRGGFF. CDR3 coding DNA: TGTGCCAGCAGCTCTGGGCGGGGGGGGTTCTTC. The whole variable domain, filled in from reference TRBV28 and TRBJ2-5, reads DVKVTQSSRYLVKRTGEKVFLECVQDMDHENMFWYRQDPGLGLRLIYFSYDVKMKEKGDIPEGYSVSREKKERFSLILESASTNQTSMYLCASSSGRGGFFGPGTRLLVL.

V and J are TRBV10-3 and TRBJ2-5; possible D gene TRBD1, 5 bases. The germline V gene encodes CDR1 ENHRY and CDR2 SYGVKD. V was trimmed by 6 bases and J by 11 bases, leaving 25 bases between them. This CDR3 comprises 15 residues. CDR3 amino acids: CAIRSAGFPHYGQYF. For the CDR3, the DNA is TGTGCCATCAGGTCGGCAGGGTTTCCCCACTACGGGCAGTACTTC.

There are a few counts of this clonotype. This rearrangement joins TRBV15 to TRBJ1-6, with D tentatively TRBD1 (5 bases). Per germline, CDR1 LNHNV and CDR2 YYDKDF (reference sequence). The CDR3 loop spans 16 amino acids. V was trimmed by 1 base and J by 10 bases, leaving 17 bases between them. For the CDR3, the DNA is TGTGCCACCAGCAGAGCTCTGGGGCAGGGATGGTCACCCCTCCACTTT. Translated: CATSRALGQGWSPLHF.

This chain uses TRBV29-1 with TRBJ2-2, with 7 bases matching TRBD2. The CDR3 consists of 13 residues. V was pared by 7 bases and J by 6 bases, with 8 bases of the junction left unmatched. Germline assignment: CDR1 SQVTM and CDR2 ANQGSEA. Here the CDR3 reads CSAEITSAGELFF. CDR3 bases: TGCAGCGCCGAAATCACTAGCGCCGGGGAGCTGTTTTTT.

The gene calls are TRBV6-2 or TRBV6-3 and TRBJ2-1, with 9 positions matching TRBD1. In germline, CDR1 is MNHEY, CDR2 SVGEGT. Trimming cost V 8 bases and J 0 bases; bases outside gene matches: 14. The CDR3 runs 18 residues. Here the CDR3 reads CASSFRGTGSSSYNEQFF. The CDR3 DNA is TGTGCCAGCTCTTTCCGCGGGACAGGGTCGAGCTCCTACAATGAGCAGTTCTTC.

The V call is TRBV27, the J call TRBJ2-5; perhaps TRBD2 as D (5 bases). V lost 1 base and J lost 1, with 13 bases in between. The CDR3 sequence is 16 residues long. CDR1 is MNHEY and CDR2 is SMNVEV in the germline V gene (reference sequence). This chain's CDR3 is CASSLYGVRAQETQYF. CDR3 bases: TGTGCCAGCAGTTTATACGGGGTAAGGGCCCAAGAGACCCAGTACTTC.

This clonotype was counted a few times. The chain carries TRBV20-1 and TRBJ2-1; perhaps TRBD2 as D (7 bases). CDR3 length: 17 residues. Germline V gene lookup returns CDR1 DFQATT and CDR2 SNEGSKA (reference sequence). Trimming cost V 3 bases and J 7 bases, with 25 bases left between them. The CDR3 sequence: CSARDPRGASRPNEQFF. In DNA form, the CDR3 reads TGCAGTGCTAGGGACCCTCGGGGGGCTAGCCGACCTAATGAGCAGTTCTTC.

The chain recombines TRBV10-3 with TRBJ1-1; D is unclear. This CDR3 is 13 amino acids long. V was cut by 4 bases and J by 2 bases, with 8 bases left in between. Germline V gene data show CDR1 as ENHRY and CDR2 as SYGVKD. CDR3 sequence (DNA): TGTGCCATCAGTGCTCAGGATAACACTGAAGCTTTCTTT. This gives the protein CAISAQDNTEAFF.